This T cell receptor beta chain was retrieved from a study of T-cell memory formation after mild COVID-19. Study-wide context: Largely, TCR clusters stayed within a single donor. Findings and caveats of the study: Clones that shrank (day 15 to 85) were balanced CD4/CD8, whereas later expanders leaned CD4+. Clones which contracted sat mainly in CM and EM if CD4+, and in EMRA if CD8+.

A note on this clonotype: Its antigen is not known.

There are 14 residues in the CDR3. Germline assignment: CDR1 SGHTA and CDR2 FQGNSA. J lost 6 bases, V lost 3 bases, and 4 bases had no gene match. 5'RACE with constant-segment primers yielded barcoded, UMI-tagged TCR alpha and TCR beta cDNA libraries. TCRdb redid the calling of the 5' RACE reads with MiXCR, one entry per CDR3 protein. This sample has 310,000 or so distinct CDR3 sequences; more than 15% occur once, and the top ten carry approximately 23%. The chain combines TRBV7-2 with TRBJ2-7, with TRBD1 identical over 11 bases. The specimen was PBMCs or a T cell subset sorted from them (not recorded which). The sequence was obtained from a young man who had mild COVID-19 (a few samples of this study predate the infection). Cell type and time point are not known. The DNA of the CDR3 is TGTGCCAGCAGCTTCACCGGGACAGGGGGCGAGCAGTACTTC. It translates to CASSFTGTGGEQYF.